The 21 T cell receptor beta chains presented below share a single source sample, sequenced in a study of cytomegalovirus exposure and HLA in healthy donors. A multiplex PCR was run with 60 Vbeta primers and 13 Jbeta primers. Some clones are missing from TCRdb's copy, which holds only in-frame ones; the method was immunoSEQ multiplex PCR. The sample has approximately 140,000 clones; around four fifths are singletons. Sequenced: PBMCs. These receptors originate from a woman aged 35 to 49 in good health and CMV-seropositive.

This sequence joins TRBV5-4 and TRBJ1-3; D possibly corresponds to TRBD1 (5 bases). Deletions cut 4 bases from V and 0 bases from J, with 14 bases between. Germline lookup yields CDR1 SGHNT and CDR2 YYREEE (reference sequence). The CDR3 totals 16 residues. DNA of the CDR3: TGTGCCAGCAGCCCCGGGGGGACGGGCTCTGGAAACACCATATATTTT. Protein: CASSPGGTGSGNTIYF.

The chain links TRBV7-2 to TRBJ2-5; TRBD2 might be the D (6 bases). CDR3 length: 14 amino acids. V shed 5 bases and J shed 7 bases, with 17 bases lying between them. Germline V gives CDR1 SGHTA, CDR2 FQGNSA. The CDR3 loop is CASSGVTRGGTQYF. The CDR3 bases are TGTGCCAGCAGCGGGGTCACGAGGGGAGGGACCCAGTACTTC.

The chain has TRBV19 and TRBJ2-5, with D uncertain. The CDR3 sequence is 12 residues long. Germline V gives CDR1 LNHDA, CDR2 SQIVND (reference sequence). V dropped 3 bases and J dropped 5 bases, with 7 bases sitting between them. The CDR3 spells CASSIAAETQYF. The DNA for the CDR3 is TGTGCCAGTAGTATCGCGGCGGAGACCCAGTACTTC. The whole variable domain, remainder taken from reference TRBV19 and TRBJ2-5, is DGGITQSPKYLFRKEGQNVTLSCEQNLNHDAMYWYRQDPGQGLRLIYYSQIVNDFQKGDIAEGYSVSREKKESFPLTVTSAQKNPTAFYLCASSIAAETQYFGPGTRLLVL.

The V and J genes are TRBV7-9 and TRBJ1-2, with 8 bases that match TRBD1. Trimming removed 3 bases from V and 4 bases from J; junction bases left unmatched: 7. Germline values: CDR1 SEHNR, CDR2 FQNEAQ (reference sequence). The CDR3 spans 15 residues. The CDR3 DNA is TGTGCCAGCAGCTTCGGAGACAGGGGATCCTATGGCTACACCTTC. Encoded protein: CASSFGDRGSYGYTF.

The chain couples TRBV5-1 to TRBJ2-7; TRBD1 aligns across 10 bases. Per the germline V gene, CDR1 is SGHRS and CDR2 is YFSETQ. The CDR3 is 15 residues long. After removal of 4 bases from V and 6 bases from J, the junction contained 10 bases not matched to a gene. The CDR3 nucleotides are TGCGCCAGCAGCCTAGGGACAGGGGCTGGGGGCGAGCAGTACTTC. This encodes CASSLGTGAGGEQYF.

This clone was observed a handful of times. The gene calls are TRBV7-2 and TRBJ2-1; D perhaps matches TRBD2 (6 bases). The CDR3 is 13 residues long. V was trimmed by 5 bases and J by 6 bases, leaving 11 bases between them. Germline CDR1 reads SGHTA; CDR2 reads FQGNSA. The chain's CDR3 is CASSSQGGNEQFF. The CDR3, as DNA: TGTGCCAGCAGCAGCCAGGGAGGCAATGAGCAGTTCTTC. Full variable domain (rest looked up from reference TRBV7-2 and TRBJ2-1): GAGVSQSPSNKVTEKGKDVELRCDPISGHTALYWYRQSLGQGLEFLIYFQGNSAPDKSGLPSDRFSAERTGGSVSTLTIQRTQQEDSAVYLCASSSQGGNEQFFGPGTRLTVL.

The V call is TRBV7-9, the J call TRBJ1-1; 7 bases map to TRBD1. Per germline, CDR1 SEHNR and CDR2 FQNEAQ (reference sequence). The CDR3 consists of 16 residues. After removal of 2 bases from V and 0 bases from J, the junction contained 6 bases not matched to a gene. CDR3 coding DNA: TGTGCCAGCAGCTTACCACAGGGGACCATGAACACTGAAGCTTTCTTT. Amino acid sequence: CASSLPQGTMNTEAFF.

CDR3 residues: CASSSLEIYNTEAFF. The CDR3 coding sequence is TGTGCCAGCAGCTCTCTGGAGATCTACAACACTGAAGCTTTCTTT. The rearrangement links TRBV5-4 to TRBJ1-1; D ambiguous. Deletions cut 3 bases from V and 2 bases from J, with 14 bases between. CDR1 and CDR2 from the germline V gene are SGHNT and YYREEE (reference sequence). The CDR3 has 15 residues.

V is TRBV27 and J is TRBJ2-7; TRBD1 agrees at 8 bases. V lost 0 bases, J lost 2 bases, and 6 bases stayed unmatched. In germline, CDR1 is MNHEY, CDR2 SMNVEV (reference sequence). This CDR3 region has 16 residues. The CDR3 sequence is CASSLSKGDRPYEQYF. DNA for the CDR3: TGTGCCAGCAGTTTATCGAAGGGGGACAGGCCCTACGAGCAGTACTTC.

A remark on this clone: In this CDR3 the conserved last residue, phenylalanine or tryptophan, is missing, so a read error is likely. V gene TRBV7-2 combines with J gene TRBJ2-4; maybe TRBD2 (7 bases). Germline V CDR1 and CDR2: SGHTA, FQGNSA. There are 15 residues in the CDR3. V lost 1 base, J lost 5 bases, and 12 bases lay in between. CDR3 protein: CASSLEGGGQNIQYL. The DNA of the CDR3 is TGTGCCAGCAGCTTAGAGGGCGGGGGCCAAAACATTCAGTACCTC.

In this sample, this clone turned up once. This rearrangement joins TRBV18 to TRBJ2-1; 9 bases are a match to TRBD2. The length of the CDR3 is 13 residues. Germline-derived CDR1 and CDR2 are KGHSH and LQKENI. V lost 6 bases to trimming and J lost 6 bases; unmatched junction nucleotides: 3. The CDR3 spells CASSPGLANEQFF. The CDR3 DNA is TGTGCCAGCTCCCCGGGACTAGCCAATGAGCAGTTCTTC.

The rearrangement joins TRBV6-1 to TRBJ2-3; 9 bases are shared with TRBD2. The CDR3 sequence is 15 residues long. J gave up 2 bases and V 7 bases, and 7 bases lay outside the gene matches. From germline, CDR1 is MNHNS and CDR2 SASEGT. In DNA form, the CDR3 reads TGTGCCAGCATATATCTAGCGGGGAACACAGATACGCAGTATTTT. It is translated as CASIYLAGNTDTQYF.

The chain carries TRBV6-1 and TRBJ2-3; 13 nucleotides match TRBD2. The CDR3 is 18 residues long. The germline gives CDR1 MNHNS, CDR2 SASEGT. The V gene end was trimmed by 3 bases and the J gene end by 5 bases; junction bases not matched to a gene: 11. Written as DNA, the CDR3 is TGTGCCAGCAGTGATCGACTAGCGGGAGGTGGTATTGGAGATACGCAGTATTTT. It encodes CASSDRLAGGGIGDTQYF.

The rearrangement uses TRBV5-4 and TRBJ2-7, with 10 bases fitting TRBD1. Germline V gene data show CDR1 as SGHNT and CDR2 as YYREEE (reference sequence). V dropped 3 bases and J dropped 5; count of bases not matched to a gene: 8. The CDR3 has 15 amino acids. The CDR3 region has the DNA TGTGCCAGCAGCTCCGACCCCGGGACAGGGGACGAGCAGTACTTC. It yields the protein CASSSDPGTGDEQYF.

V gene TRBV7-2 combines with J gene TRBJ2-7; weak D call: TRBD1 (7 bases). Per germline, CDR1 SGHTA and CDR2 FQGNSA. V lost 8 bases to trimming and J lost 2 bases, with 13 bases between them. The CDR3 totals 13 residues. Written as DNA, the CDR3 is TGTGCCAGCTCCCCAGGGGGGACCTACGAGCAGTACTTC. Translated: CASSPGGTYEQYF.

The chain is built from TRBV5-1 and TRBJ2-5, with D perhaps matching TRBD2 (6 bases). Gene TRBJ2-7 matches the end of the DNA better, so the J call may be wrong. The germline gives CDR1 SGHRS, CDR2 YFSETQ. The CDR3 is made up of 18 amino acids. Written as DNA, the CDR3 is TGCGCCAGCAGCCAACTACTCCATAGCCTAGCGCGTACCTACGAGCAGTACTTC. It yields the protein CASSQLLHSLARTYEQYF.

The rearrangement links TRBV5-5 to TRBJ1-2, with D tentatively TRBD1 (5 bases). V shed 4 bases and J shed 4 bases, with 11 bases lying between them. CDR1 and CDR2 from the germline V gene are SGHKS and YYEKEE (reference sequence). This CDR3 is 13 amino acids long. CDR3 in amino acids: CASSPRDSYGYTF. CDR3 coding DNA: TGTGCCAGCAGCCCCAGGGATTCCTATGGCTACACCTTC.

This chain uses TRBV11-2 with TRBJ1-2; D possibly corresponds to TRBD1 (6 bases). The CDR3 runs to 17 residues. Trimming took 0 bases from V and 0 from J, leaving 14 bases between them. Looked up from germline, CDR1 is SGHAT and CDR2 is FQNNGV. This chain's CDR3 is CASSLDTGRASNYGYTF. CDR3 in DNA: TGTGCCAGCAGCTTAGATACAGGGAGAGCGTCTAACTATGGCTACACCTTC.

This chain links TRBV18 with TRBJ1-2, with 9 bases that match TRBD1. The CDR3 runs to 14 residues. V trimming: 4 bases; J trimming: 8 bases; junction bases outside the gene matches: 8. Germline CDR1 reads KGHSH; CDR2 reads LQKENI. CDR3 coding DNA: TGTGCCAGCTCACGGGACAGGGACCATGAGGGCTACACCTTC. Protein: CASSRDRDHEGYTF. Full variable domain (outside the CDR3, taken from reference TRBV18 and TRBJ1-2): NAGVMQNPRHLVRRRGQEARLRCSPMKGHSHVYWYRQLPEEGLKFMVYLQKENIIDESGMPKERFSAEFPKEGPSILRIQQVVRGDSAAYFCASSRDRDHEGYTFGSGTRLTVV.

This chain uses TRBV9 with TRBJ1-4; D might be TRBD1 (6 bases). V was cut by 4 bases and J by 11 bases, with 18 bases left in between. Germline-derived CDR1 and CDR2 are SGDLS and YYNGEE. This CDR3 is built from 14 residues. For the CDR3, the DNA is TGTGCCAGCAGCCCGCGACAGGTGCAATCCAAACTGTTTTTT. Its translation: CASSPRQVQSKLFF.

The rearrangement links TRBV2 to TRBJ1-1; D gene ambiguous. The ends were cut back, 7 bases at V and 1 base at J, with 13 bases in the middle. The germline gives CDR1 SNHLY, CDR2 FYNNEI. The CDR3 sequence is 14 residues long. CDR3 in amino acids: CASNMEGPNTEAFF. Here the CDR3 DNA reads TGTGCCAGCAATATGGAGGGTCCGAACACTGAAGCTTTCTTT.